Reported below is one TCR beta chain. These data come from a study of blood T cell repertoires in COVID-19. Here immunoSEQ multiplex PCR was the method, and the copy in TCRdb shows in-frame clones only, minus some. Of 100,000 to 150,000 clones listed, approximately 80% are singletons. After removal of 0 bases from V and 7 bases from J, the junction contained 3 bases not matched to a gene. Per germline, CDR1 SGHKS and CDR2 YYEKEE (reference sequence). The CDR3 has 14 amino acids. This clonotype was sampled from a middle-aged man with active or convalescent COVID-19. This chain connects TRBV5-5 to TRBJ2-1, with 8 positions matching TRBD1. Sample: peripheral blood. In DNA, the CDR3 is TGTGCCAGCAGCTTGGACAGGGGGAGGAATGAGCAGTTCTTC. It codes for CASSLDRGRNEQFF.